This T cell receptor (beta chain) was identified in a study of CD8+CD57+ T cells in acquired aplastic anemia. Study information: Sorted CD4+ and CD8+ cells yielded roughly 3 ug of DNA on average. CD4+ cell libraries from healthy donors averaged about 11 million reads.

CDR3 and TCR beta VDJ profiling relied on a genomic DNA template. TCRdb re-called the reads through MiXCR, storing one row per CDR3 protein. The sample contains roughly 130,000 distinct CDR3 sequences, about 46% of which appear only once. The V end lost 6 bases, the J end lost 2 bases, and 14 bases lay between the germline ends. CDR3 length equals 14 residues. The germline gives CDR1 GTSNPN, CDR2 SVGIG (reference sequence). Whole-study results and caveats: Comparison of patients with controls identified almost 30 shared CD8+ CDR3 sequences.

Comment on this clonotype: The antigen remains undetermined.

The source is a human donor in good health, serving as a control. The genes are TRBV30 and TRBJ1-5, with a tentative D call TRBD1 (6 bases). The specimen sequenced was sorted CD4+, CD8+, or CD8+CD57+ T cells (not recorded which) from PBMCs. The DNA of the CDR3 is TGTGCCTGCGCAGGGGAAGGGGGCAATCAGCCCCAGCATTTT. This encodes CACAGEGGNQPQHF.